The sequence of this T cell receptor beta chain was determined in a study of multiple sclerosis patients with progressive multifocal leukoencephalopathy. Study outcomes and limitations: Preferential TRBV-TRBJ pairings or common gene usage were not detected at PML.

Remarks on this clone: Its antigen remains unidentified.

The time point: 5 to 6 months of natalizumab therapy. Each PCR contained spiked synthetic TR CDR3 controls spanning every V-J pairing. Some clones are missing from TCRdb's copy, which holds only in-frame ones; the method was immunoSEQ multiplex PCR. The top ten hold 1.5% of the sample, which has tens of thousands of clones, around 92% seen once. The CDR3 totals 15 residues. The germline V gene encodes CDR1 MDHEN and CDR2 SYDVKM. V shed 5 bases and J 4 bases; nucleotides not matched to a gene: 9. The rearrangement links TRBV28 to TRBJ1-2; 8 bases are a match to TRBD1. The sequencing here drew on PBMCs, taken from a patient treated with natalizumab. The source of this sequence is a human donor with multiple sclerosis. The CDR3 DNA reads TGTGCCAGCAGTCTCGGACAGGGTAGGGGCTATGGCTACACCTTC. Its translation is CASSLGQGRGYGYTF.